The present TCR beta chain was sequenced within a study of T cell repertoires in cytomegalovirus infection. From germline, CDR1 is MGHRA and CDR2 YSYEKL. V gave up 3 bases and J gave up 3 bases, with 8 bases separating them. The length of the CDR3 is 13 residues. TCRdb fed the reads into MiXCR, producing one record per CDR3 protein. The sample yields a few hundred thousand distinct CDR3 sequences, around 9% seen once. The sequence came from a human donor in good health (CMV status not recorded). Some clones in this sample may be carry-over from other donors' samples. Sequenced input: PBMCs. This chain joins TRBV4-1 and TRBJ2-5, with D unclear. CDR3 DNA sequence: TGCGCCAGCAGCCAGGGTCCCGAAGAGACCCAGTACTTC. This codes for CASSQGPEETQYF.